One and the same sample provided the 8 T cell receptor beta chains below, sequenced in a study of shared clonotypes between healthy human individuals. Only CD45RO-negative cells positively selected for CCR7 counted as naive CD8 cells, so terminally differentiated effector memory CD45RA+ cells were excluded. Method: immunoSEQ multiplex PCR; TCRdb's copy keeps in-frame clones and lacks some. Of roughly 2.1 million clones in the sample, approximately 94% were seen once. Source material: naive CD8+ T cells from PBMCs. The receptors were sampled from a man younger than 35 in good health. Some clones in this sample may be carry-over from other donors' samples.

V and J are TRBV27 and TRBJ2-3; a weak D match, TRBD2 (7 bases). With 5 bases removed from V and 4 bases from J, the gap between germline ends came to 22 bases. The CDR3 length is 17 residues. Germline CDR1 MNHEY, CDR2 SMNVEV (reference sequence). The CDR3 here is CASSLRGGLLRPDTQYF. The CDR3 DNA reads as TGTGCCAGCAGTCTTAGGGGGGGACTTCTGAGGCCAGATACGCAGTATTTT.

About this clone itself: This sample includes further DNA sequences coding for the same CDR3. The V and J genes are TRBV19 and TRBJ2-7; unclear D gene. Trimming took off 1 base at V and 4 bases at J, with 2 bases between the two ends. Germline V gene data show CDR1 as LNHDA and CDR2 as SQIVND (reference sequence). The CDR3 covers 11 residues. For the CDR3, the DNA is TGTGCCAGTAGTATAGGATACGAGCAGTACTTC. Translation gives CASSIGYEQYF.

V and J are TRBV6-5 and TRBJ2-7; D is unresolved. Germline CDR1 MNHEY, CDR2 SVGAGI. CDR3 length equals 16 residues. Trimming removed 0 bases at V and 4 bases at J, with 16 bases between. CDR3 nucleotide sequence: TGTGCCAGCAGTTACTCGGCAGGAGAGAGAAAATACGAGCAGTACTTC. Protein product: CASSYSAGERKYEQYF.

The rearrangement joins TRBV27 to TRBJ1-1, with a tentative D call TRBD1 (6 bases). Germline CDR1 reads MNHEY; CDR2 reads SMNVEV (reference sequence). This CDR3 has 12 residues. Trimming left V 7 bases short and J 11 bases short, with 17 bases between. The chain's CDR3 is CASTDSRRDAFF. The CDR3, as DNA: TGTGCCAGCACGGACAGCCGTCGTGACGCTTTCTTT.

The chain has TRBV11-2 and TRBJ2-7; D not resolved. The V gene lost 5 bases and the J gene lost 3 bases, with 17 bases spanning the gap. Per the germline V gene, CDR1 is SGHAT and CDR2 is FQNNGV. CDR3 size: 15 residues. This chain's CDR3 is CASSPQYYEIYEQYF. CDR3 nucleotide sequence: TGTGCCAGCAGCCCACAGTACTACGAGATCTACGAGCAGTACTTC.

The chain combines TRBV19 with TRBJ1-1; 9 positions agree with TRBD1. Per germline, CDR1 LNHDA and CDR2 SQIVND (reference sequence). The V and J ends lost 4 bases and 3 bases, in that order; junction bases with no gene match: 6. The CDR3 runs 15 residues. CDR3: CASSRGQGRHTEAFF. The CDR3 DNA follows: TGTGCCAGTAGTAGAGGACAGGGGAGGCACACTGAAGCTTTCTTT.

This chain uses TRBV5-1 with TRBJ1-2; 8 bases agree with TRBD1. The CDR3 is 12 amino acids. Germline-derived CDR1 and CDR2 are SGHRS and YFSETQ. V lost 6 bases and J lost 6; bases outside the gene matches: 4. The CDR3: CASTGTGDGYTF. Written as DNA, the CDR3 is TGCGCCAGCACCGGGACAGGCGATGGCTACACCTTC.

The chain combines TRBV14 with TRBJ1-2; D remains unclear. Germline CDR1 is SGHDN and CDR2 is FVKESK. CDR3 length: 16 residues. V was pared by 0 bases and J by 0 bases, with 11 bases between. The DNA for the CDR3 is TGTGCCAGCAGCCAAGACCGCCTCCATCCTAACTATGGCTACACCTTC. Protein sequence: CASSQDRLHPNYGYTF.